This T cell receptor (beta chain) was identified during a study of identical twins' blood T cells. The CDR3 spans 16 residues. From germline, CDR1 is ENHRY and CDR2 SYGVKD. Trimming shortened V by 0 bases and J by 7 bases, and 16 bases separated the two germline ends. TCRdb independently ran MiXCR on the 5' RACE reads; one entry per CDR3 protein. The data show 350,000 to 450,000 distinct CDR3 sequences, about 28% seen once. The three twin pairs were reared together, likely meeting the same infections. The sequenced material came from PBMCs. This sequence was found in a woman aged 18-49 years in good health. This chain links TRBV10-3 with TRBJ1-3; tentatively, D is TRBD1 (6 bases). The CDR3 reads CAISESTGSLRNTIYF. CDR3 coding DNA: TGTGCCATCAGTGAGTCGACAGGATCCCTCCGGAACACCATATATTTT.